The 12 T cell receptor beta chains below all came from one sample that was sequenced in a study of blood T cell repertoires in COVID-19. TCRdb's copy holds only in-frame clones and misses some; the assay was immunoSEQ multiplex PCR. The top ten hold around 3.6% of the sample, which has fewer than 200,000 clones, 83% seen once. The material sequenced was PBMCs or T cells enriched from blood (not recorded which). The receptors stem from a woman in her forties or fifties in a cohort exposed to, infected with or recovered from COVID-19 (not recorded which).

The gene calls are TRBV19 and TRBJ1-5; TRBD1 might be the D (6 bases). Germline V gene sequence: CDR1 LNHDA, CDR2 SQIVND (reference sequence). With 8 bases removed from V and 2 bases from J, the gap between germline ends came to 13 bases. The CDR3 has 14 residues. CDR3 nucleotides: TGTGCCAGTCACAGGGAATTCGGCAATCAGCCCCAGCATTTT. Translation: CASHREFGNQPQHF.

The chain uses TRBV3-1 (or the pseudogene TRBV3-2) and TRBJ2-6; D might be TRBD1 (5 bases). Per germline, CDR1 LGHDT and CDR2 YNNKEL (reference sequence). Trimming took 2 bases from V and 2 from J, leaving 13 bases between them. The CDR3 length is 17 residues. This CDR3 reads CASSQSEGVAGANVLTF. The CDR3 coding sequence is TGTGCCAGCAGCCAATCTGAAGGGGTAGCTGGGGCCAACGTCCTGACTTTC.

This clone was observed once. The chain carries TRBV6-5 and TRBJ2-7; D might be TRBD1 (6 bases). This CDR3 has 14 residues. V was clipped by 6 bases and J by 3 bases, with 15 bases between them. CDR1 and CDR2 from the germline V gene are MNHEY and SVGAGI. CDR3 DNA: TGTGCCAGCAGACCACCTGGACAGCGCTACGAGCAGTACTTC. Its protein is CASRPPGQRYEQYF.

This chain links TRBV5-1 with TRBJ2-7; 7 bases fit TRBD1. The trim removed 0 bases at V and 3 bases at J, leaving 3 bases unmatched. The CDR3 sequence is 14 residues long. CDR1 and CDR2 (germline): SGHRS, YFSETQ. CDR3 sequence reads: CASSLATGNYEQYF. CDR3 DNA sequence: TGCGCCAGCAGCTTGGCGACAGGGAACTACGAGCAGTACTTC.

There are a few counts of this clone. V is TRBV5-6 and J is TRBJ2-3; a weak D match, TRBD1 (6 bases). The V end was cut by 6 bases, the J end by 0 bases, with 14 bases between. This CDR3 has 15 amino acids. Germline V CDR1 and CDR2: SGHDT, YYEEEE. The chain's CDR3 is CASNEQGTSTDTQYF. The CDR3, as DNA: TGTGCCAGCAACGAACAGGGCACTAGCACAGATACGCAGTATTTT.

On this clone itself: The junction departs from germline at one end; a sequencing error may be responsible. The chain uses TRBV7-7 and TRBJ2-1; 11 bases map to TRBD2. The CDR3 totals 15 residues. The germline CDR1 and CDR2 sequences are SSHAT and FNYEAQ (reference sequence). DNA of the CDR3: TGTGCTAGCAGCCCCTTTAGCGGGGGGGTTAATGAGCAGTTCTTC. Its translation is CASSPFSGGVNEQFF.

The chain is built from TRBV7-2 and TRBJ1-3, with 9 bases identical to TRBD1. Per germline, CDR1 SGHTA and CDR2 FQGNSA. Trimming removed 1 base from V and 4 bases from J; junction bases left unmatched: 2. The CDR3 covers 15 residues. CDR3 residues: CASSLVGTGGNTIYF. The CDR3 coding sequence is TGTGCCAGCAGCTTAGTAGGGACAGGGGGAAACACCATATATTTT.

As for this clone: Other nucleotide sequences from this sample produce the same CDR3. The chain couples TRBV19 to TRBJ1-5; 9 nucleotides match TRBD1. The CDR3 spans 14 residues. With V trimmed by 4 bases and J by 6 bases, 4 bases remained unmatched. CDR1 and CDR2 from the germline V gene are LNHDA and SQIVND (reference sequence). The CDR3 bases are TGTGCCAGTAGTACCCGGACAGGGGTTCAGCCCCAGCATTTT. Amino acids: CASSTRTGVQPQHF.

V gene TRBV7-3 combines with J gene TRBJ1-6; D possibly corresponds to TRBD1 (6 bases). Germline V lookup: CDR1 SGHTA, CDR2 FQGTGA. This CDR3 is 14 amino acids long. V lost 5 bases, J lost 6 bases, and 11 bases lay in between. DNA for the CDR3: TGTGCCAGCAGCAAGGACAGCGCTAATTCACCCCTCCACTTT. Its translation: CASSKDSANSPLHF. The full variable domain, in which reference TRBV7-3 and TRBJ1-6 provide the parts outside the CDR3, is GAGVSQTPSNKVTEKGKYVELRCDPISGHTALYWYRQSLGQGPEFLIYFQGTGAADDSGLPNDRFFAVRPEGSVSTLKIQRTERGDSAVYLCASSKDSANSPLHFGNGTRLTVT.

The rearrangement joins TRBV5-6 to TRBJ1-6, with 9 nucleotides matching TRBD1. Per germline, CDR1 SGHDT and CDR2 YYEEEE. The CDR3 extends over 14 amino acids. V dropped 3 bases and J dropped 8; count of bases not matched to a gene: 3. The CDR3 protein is CASSWGQGDSPLHF. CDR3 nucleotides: TGTGCCAGCAGCTGGGGACAGGGAGATTCACCCCTCCACTTT. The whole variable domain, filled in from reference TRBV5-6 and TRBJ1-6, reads DAGVTQSPTHLIKTRGQQVTLRCSPKSGHDTVSWYQQALGQGPQFIFQYYEEEERQRGNFPDRFSGHQFPNYSSELNVNALLLGDSALYLCASSWGQGDSPLHFGNGTRLTVT.

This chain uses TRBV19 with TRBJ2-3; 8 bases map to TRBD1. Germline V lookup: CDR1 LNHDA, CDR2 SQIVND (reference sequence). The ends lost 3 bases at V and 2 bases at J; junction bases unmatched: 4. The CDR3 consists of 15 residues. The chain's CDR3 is CASSIQGANTDTQYF. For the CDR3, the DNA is TGTGCCAGTAGTATTCAGGGGGCCAACACAGATACGCAGTATTTT.

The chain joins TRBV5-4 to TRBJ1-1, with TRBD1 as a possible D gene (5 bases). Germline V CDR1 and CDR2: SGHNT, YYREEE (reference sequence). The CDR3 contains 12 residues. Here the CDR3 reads CVIAGVNTEAFF. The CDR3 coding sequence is TGTGTCATAGCGGGGGTAAACACTGAAGCTTTCTTT.